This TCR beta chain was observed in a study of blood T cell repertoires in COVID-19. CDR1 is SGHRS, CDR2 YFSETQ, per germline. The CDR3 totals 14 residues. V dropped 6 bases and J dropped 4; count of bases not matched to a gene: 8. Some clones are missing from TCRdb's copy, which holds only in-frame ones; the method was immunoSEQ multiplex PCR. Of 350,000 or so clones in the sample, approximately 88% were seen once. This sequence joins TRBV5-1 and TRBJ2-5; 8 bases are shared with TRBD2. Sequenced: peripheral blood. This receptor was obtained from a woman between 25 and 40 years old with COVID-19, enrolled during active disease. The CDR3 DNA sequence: TGCGCCAGCAAACGGGGGGGCTCCTTAGAGACCCAGTACTTC. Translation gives CASKRGGSLETQYF.